What follows are 2 T cell receptor beta chains derived from one specimen sequenced in a study of blood T cell repertoires in COVID-19. The repertoire was sequenced with immunoSEQ multiplex PCR; TCRdb's copy has only in-frame clones and lacks some. The sample contains tens of thousands of clones, 87% of which appear only once. Source material: peripheral blood. The receptor source for this set is a woman in her forties or fifties with acute or convalescent COVID-19.

The chain recombines TRBV24-1 with TRBJ2-3; 10 positions agree with TRBD2. The CDR3 is made up of 15 amino acids. Germline V gene lookup returns CDR1 KGHDR and CDR2 SFDVKD. The V and J ends lost 4 bases and 6 bases, in that order; junction bases with no gene match: 6. CDR3 amino acids: CATSDPSGSSDTQYF. The CDR3 nucleotides read TGTGCCACCAGTGACCCTAGCGGGAGTTCGGATACGCAGTATTTT.

This clone was counted once. V usage is TRBV9 and J usage is TRBJ2-2; perhaps TRBD1 as D (6 bases). Trimming took 0 bases from V and 1 from J, leaving 10 bases between them. This CDR3 contains 16 residues. Germline CDR1 SGDLS, CDR2 YYNGEE. The CDR3 reads CASSVVGGLNTGELFF. CDR3 nucleotides: TGTGCCAGCAGCGTAGTAGGGGGTCTGAACACCGGGGAGCTGTTTTTT.